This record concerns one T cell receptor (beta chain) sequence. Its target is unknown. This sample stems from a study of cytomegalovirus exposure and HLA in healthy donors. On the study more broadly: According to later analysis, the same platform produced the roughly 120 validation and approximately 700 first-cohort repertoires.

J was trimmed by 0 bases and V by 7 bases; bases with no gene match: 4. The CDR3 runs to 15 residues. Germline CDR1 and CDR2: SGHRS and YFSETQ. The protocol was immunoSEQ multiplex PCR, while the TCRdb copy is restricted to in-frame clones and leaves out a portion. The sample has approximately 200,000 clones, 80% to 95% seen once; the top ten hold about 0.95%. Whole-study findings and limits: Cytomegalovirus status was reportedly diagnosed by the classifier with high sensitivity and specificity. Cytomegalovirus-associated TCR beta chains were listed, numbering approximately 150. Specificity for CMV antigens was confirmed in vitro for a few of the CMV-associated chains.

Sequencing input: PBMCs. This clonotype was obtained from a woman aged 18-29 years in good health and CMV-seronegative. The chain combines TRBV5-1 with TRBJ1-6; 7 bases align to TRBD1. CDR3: CASSGTDSYNSPLHF. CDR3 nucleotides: TGCGCCAGCTCCGGGACAGACTCCTATAATTCACCCCTCCACTTT. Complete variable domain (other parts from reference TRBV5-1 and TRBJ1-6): KAGVTQTPRYLIKTRGQQVTLSCSPISGHRSVSWYQQTPGQGLQFLFEYFSETQRNKGNFPGRFSGRQFSNSRSEMNVSTLELGDSALYLCASSGTDSYNSPLHFGNGTRLTVT.